One T cell receptor beta chain is described in this entry. The sample originates from a study of cytomegalovirus exposure and HLA in healthy donors. CDR1 and CDR2 (germline): ENHRY, SYGVKD. V was clipped by 10 bases and J by 0 bases; unmatched bases: 3. The CDR3 extends over 12 amino acids. PCR employed 60 Vbeta and 13 Jbeta primers. Produced via immunoSEQ multiplex PCR; TCRdb's table is partial and in-frame only. This sample has about 110,000 clones, with over 65% found just once. Likely unrecorded immune exposures existed in these nominally healthy donors. This chain links TRBV10-3 with TRBJ2-7; 7 positions agree with TRBD2. This receptor was identified in a woman in her 30s in good health and CMV-seropositive. Sequencing was performed on PBMCs. The CDR3 region is CATRGSSYEQYF. The DNA for the CDR3 is TGTGCCACGCGGGGGAGCTCCTACGAGCAGTACTTC.